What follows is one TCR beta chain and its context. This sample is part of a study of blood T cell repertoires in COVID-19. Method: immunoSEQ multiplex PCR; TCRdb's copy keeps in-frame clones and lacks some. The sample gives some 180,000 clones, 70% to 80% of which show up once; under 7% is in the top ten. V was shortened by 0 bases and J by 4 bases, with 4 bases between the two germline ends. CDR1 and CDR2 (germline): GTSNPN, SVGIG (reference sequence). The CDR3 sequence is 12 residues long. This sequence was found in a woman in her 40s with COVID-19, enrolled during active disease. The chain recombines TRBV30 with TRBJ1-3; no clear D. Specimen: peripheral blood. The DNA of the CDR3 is TGTGCCTGGAGTGTACTAGGAAACACCATATATTTT. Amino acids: CAWSVLGNTIYF. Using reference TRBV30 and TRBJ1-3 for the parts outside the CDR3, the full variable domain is SQTIHQWPATLVQPVGSPLSLECTVEGTSNPNLYWYRQAAGRGLQLLFYSVGIGQISSEVPQNLSASRPQDRQFILSSKKLLLSDSGFYLCAWSVLGNTIYFGEGSWLTVV.